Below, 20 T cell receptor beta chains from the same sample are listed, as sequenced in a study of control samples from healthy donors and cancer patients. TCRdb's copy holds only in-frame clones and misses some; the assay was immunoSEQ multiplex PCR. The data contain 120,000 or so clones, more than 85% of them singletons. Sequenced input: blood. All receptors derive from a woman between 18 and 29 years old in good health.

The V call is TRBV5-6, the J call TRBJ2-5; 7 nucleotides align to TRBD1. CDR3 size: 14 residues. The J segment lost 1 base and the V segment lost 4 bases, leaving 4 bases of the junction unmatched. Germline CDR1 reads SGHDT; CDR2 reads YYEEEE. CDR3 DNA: TGTGCCAGCAGCCCTGACAGGGTCCAAGAGACCCAGTACTTC. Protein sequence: CASSPDRVQETQYF.

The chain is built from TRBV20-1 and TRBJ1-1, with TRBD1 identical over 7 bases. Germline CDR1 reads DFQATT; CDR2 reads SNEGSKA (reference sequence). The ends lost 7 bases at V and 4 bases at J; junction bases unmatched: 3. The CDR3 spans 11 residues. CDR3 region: CSVQGGTEAFF. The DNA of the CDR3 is TGCAGTGTGCAGGGGGGCACTGAAGCTTTCTTT.

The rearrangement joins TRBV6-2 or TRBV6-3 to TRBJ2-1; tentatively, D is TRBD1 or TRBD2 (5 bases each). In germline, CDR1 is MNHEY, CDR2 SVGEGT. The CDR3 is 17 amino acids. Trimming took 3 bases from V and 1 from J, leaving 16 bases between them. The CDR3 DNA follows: TGTGCCAGCAGTTATACCCGGGACGGAAAATCCTACAATGAGCAGTTCTTC. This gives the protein CASSYTRDGKSYNEQFF.

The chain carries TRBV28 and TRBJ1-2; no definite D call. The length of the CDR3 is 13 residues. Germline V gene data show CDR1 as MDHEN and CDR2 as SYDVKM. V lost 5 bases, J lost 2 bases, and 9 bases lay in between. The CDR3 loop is CASSPRTNYGYTF. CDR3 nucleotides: TGTGCCAGCAGTCCCAGAACGAACTATGGCTACACCTTC.

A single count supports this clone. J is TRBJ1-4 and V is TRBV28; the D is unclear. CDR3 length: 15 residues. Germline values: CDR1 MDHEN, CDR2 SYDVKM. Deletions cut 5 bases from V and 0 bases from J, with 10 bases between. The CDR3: CASSEASATNEKLFF. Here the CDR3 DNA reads TGTGCCAGCAGTGAGGCTTCTGCAACTAATGAAAAACTGTTTTTT.

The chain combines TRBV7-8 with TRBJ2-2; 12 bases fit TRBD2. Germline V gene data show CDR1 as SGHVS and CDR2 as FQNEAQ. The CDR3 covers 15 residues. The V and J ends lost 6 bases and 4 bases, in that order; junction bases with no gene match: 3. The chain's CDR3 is CASSLAGGVTGELFF. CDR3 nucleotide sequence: TGTGCCAGCAGTCTAGCGGGAGGGGTCACCGGGGAGCTGTTTTTT.

CDR3 residues: CASSLTSSSFTEAFF. The DNA for the CDR3 is TGTGCCAGCAGCTTAACCTCTTCCTCATTCACTGAAGCTTTCTTT. V usage is TRBV7-3 and J usage is TRBJ1-1; D unresolved. The CDR3 is 15 amino acids. Germline-derived CDR1 and CDR2 are SGHTA and FQGTGA. The ends were cut back, 0 bases at V and 4 bases at J, with 12 bases in the middle.

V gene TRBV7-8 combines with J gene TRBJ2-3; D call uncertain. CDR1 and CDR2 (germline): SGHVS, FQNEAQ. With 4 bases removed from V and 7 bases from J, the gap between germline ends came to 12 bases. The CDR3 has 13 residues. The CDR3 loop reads CASSSLVGNTQYF. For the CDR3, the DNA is TGTGCCAGCAGCTCGCTAGTCGGAAATACGCAGTATTTT.

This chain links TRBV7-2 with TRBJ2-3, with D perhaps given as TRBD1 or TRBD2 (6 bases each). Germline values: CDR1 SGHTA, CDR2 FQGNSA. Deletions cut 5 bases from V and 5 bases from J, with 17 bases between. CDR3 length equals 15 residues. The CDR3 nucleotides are TGTGCCAGCAGCGAATTGGGGGGCCGCTTAGATACGCAGTATTTT. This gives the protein CASSELGGRLDTQYF.

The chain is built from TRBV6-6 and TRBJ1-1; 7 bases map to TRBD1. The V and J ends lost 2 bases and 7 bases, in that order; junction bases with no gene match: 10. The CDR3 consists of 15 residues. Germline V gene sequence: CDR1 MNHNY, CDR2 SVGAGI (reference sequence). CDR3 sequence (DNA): TGTGCCAGCAGTTACGGGGGGACAGCTCAAGTTGAAGCTTTCTTT. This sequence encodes CASSYGGTAQVEAFF.

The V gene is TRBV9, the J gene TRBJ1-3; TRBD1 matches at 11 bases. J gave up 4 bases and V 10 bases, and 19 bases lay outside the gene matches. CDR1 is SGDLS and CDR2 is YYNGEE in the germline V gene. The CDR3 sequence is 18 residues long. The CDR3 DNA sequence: TGTGCCCCACCGGGACAGGGGGATTTAGGTCTATGGGGAAACACCATATATTTT. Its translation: CAPPGQGDLGLWGNTIYF.

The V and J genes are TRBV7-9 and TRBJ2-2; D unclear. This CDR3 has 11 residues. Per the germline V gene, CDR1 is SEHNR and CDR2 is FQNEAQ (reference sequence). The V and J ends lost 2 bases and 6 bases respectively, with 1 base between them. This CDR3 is CASSLSGELFF. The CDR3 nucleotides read TGTGCCAGCAGCTTATCCGGGGAGCTGTTTTTT.

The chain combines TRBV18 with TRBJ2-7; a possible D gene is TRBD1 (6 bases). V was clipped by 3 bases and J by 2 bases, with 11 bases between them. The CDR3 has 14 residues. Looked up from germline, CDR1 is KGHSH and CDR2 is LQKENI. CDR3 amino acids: CASSPGAGPYEQYF. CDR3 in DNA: TGTGCCAGCTCACCGGGGGCAGGGCCCTACGAGCAGTACTTC.

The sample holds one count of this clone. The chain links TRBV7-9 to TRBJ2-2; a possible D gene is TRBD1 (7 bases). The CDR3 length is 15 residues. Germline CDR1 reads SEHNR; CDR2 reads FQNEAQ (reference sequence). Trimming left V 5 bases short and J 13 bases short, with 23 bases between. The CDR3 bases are TGTGCCAGCAGCCCCCGGACAGGTCCGGTGGAGGGGCTGTTTTTT. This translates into CASSPRTGPVEGLFF. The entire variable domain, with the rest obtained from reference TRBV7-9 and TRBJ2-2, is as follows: DTGVSQNPRHKITKRGQNVTFRCDPISEHNRLYWYRQTLGQGPEFLTYFQNEAQLEKSRLLSDRFSAERPKGSFSTLEIQRTEQGDSAMYLCASSPRTGPVEGLFFGEGSRLTVL.

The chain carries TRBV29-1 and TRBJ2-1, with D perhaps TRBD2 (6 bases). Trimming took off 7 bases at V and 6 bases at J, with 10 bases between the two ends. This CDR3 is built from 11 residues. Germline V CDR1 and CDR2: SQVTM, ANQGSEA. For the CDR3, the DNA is TGCAGCGGGAGGGCGGTCAATGAGCAGTTCTTC. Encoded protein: CSGRAVNEQFF.

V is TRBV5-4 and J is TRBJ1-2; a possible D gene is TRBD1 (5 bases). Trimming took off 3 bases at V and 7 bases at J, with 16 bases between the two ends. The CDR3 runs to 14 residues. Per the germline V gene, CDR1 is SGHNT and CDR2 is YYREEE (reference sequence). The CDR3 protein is CASSYGRAWSGYTF. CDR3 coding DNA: TGTGCCAGCAGCTACGGCAGGGCATGGAGTGGCTACACCTTC.

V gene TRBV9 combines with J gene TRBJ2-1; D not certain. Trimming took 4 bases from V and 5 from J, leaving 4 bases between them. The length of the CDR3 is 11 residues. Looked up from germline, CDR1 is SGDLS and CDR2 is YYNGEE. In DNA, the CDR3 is TGTGCCAGCAGCATAAACAATGAGCAGTTCTTC. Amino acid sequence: CASSINNEQFF.

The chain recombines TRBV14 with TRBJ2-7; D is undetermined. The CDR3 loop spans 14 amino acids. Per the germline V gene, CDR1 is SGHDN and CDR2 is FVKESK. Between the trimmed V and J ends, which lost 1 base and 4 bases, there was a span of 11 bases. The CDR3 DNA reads TGTGCCAGCAGCCAAGGTTGGGGTGGGTACGAGCAGTACTTC. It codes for CASSQGWGGYEQYF.

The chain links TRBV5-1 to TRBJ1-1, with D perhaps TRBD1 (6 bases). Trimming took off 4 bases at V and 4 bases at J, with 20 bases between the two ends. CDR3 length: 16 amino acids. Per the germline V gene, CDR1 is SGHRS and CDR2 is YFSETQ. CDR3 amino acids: CASSDPITGLITEAFF. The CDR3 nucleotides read TGCGCCAGCAGCGATCCTATAACAGGGTTGATCACTGAAGCTTTCTTT.

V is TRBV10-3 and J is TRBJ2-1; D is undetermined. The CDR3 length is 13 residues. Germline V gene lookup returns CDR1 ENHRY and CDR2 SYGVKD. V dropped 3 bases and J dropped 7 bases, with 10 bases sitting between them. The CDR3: CAISDGRVNEQFF. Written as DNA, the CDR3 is TGTGCCATCAGTGATGGTCGAGTAAATGAGCAGTTCTTC.